This T cell receptor beta chain was identified in a study of CD8 T cells in Susac syndrome. Study-level results: Only a relatively small number of individuals were included in the TCR sequencing and HLA analysis.

Trimming removed 5 bases from V and 8 bases from J; junction bases left unmatched: 8. The CDR3 runs to 12 residues. Germline loops: CDR1 GTSNPN, CDR2 SVGIG (reference sequence). Reverse transcription of about 0.45 to 1 ug RNA was performed with random hexamers. TCRdb re-derived calls from the immunoSEQ multiplex PCR reads in MiXCR, one entry per CDR3 protein. Here the sample spans approximately 120,000 distinct CDR3 sequences, 90% to 95% being singletons. Worth noting for this clonotype: Antigen specificity is unknown.

This sequence was found in a human donor in good health. The chain uses TRBV30 and TRBJ1-1; 7 nucleotides align to TRBD1. The sequenced sample consisted of CD4+ T cells from PBMCs. The CDR3 spells CAWGPWTGEAFF. The CDR3, as DNA: TGTGCCTGGGGTCCGTGGACAGGCGAAGCTTTCTTT.